This entry lists 31 T cell receptor beta chains sequenced from one sample in a study of T cell responses to AZD1222 COVID-19 vaccine. Assay used: immunoSEQ multiplex PCR; TCRdb lists only in-frame clones, some missing. The sample consists of 65,000 to 95,000 clones, more than 70% of them appearing once. The material was peripheral blood, obtained on day 0 of AZD1222 vaccination. The receptors derive from an adult in good health.

This chain uses TRBV11-2 with TRBJ1-1; D is unclear. The ends were cut back, 10 bases at V and 1 base at J, with 13 bases in the middle. The V gene's germline CDR1 is SGHAT and CDR2 FQNNGV. This CDR3 is 13 amino acids long. The DNA for the CDR3 is TGTGCCACCCTACGGGCGACGAACACTGAAGCTTTCTTT. This codes for CATLRATNTEAFF.

This clone was found once. The chain combines TRBV6-5 with TRBJ1-1; D unclear. The CDR3 covers 14 residues. In germline, CDR1 is MNHEY, CDR2 SVGAGI. The V end lost 0 bases, the J end lost 1 base, and 6 bases lay between the germline ends. The CDR3 loop is CASSYSQSNTEAFF. The CDR3 DNA follows: TGTGCCAGCAGTTACTCGCAATCGAACACTGAAGCTTTCTTT.

The genes are TRBV27 and TRBJ1-2; TRBD1 agrees at 7 bases. CDR3 size: 13 residues. The germline CDR1 and CDR2 sequences are MNHEY and SMNVEV (reference sequence). J gave up 5 bases and V 8 bases, and 8 bases lay outside the gene matches. In DNA, the CDR3 is TGTGCCAGCCACCGGACAGGAGATTATGGCTACACCTTC. Its protein is CASHRTGDYGYTF.

V is TRBV29-1 and J is TRBJ2-3; D remains ambiguous. CDR1 is SQVTM and CDR2 is ANQGSEA in the germline V gene. V lost 7 bases and J lost 1, with 12 bases in between. The CDR3 covers 13 residues. The CDR3 spells CSDRGVGTDTQYF. DNA for the CDR3: TGCAGCGACCGTGGGGTCGGCACAGATACGCAGTATTTT.

The rearrangement links TRBV19 to TRBJ2-5; either TRBD1 or TRBD2 may supply D (5 bases each). The ends were cut back, 4 bases at V and 5 bases at J, with 8 bases in the middle. Germline V lookup: CDR1 LNHDA, CDR2 SQIVND (reference sequence). This CDR3 has 12 residues. The CDR3: CASSNWGETQYF. The CDR3 DNA is TGTGCCAGTAGTAACTGGGGGGAGACCCAGTACTTC.

The CDR3 DNA reads TGTGCCAGCAGCCACGGGGGGTACGGAGGCACTGAAGCTTTCTTT. Its translation is CASSHGGYGGTEAFF. This chain uses TRBV3-1 (or the pseudogene TRBV3-2) with TRBJ1-1, with D possibly matching TRBD1 (5 bases). CDR1 is LGHDT and CDR2 is YNNKEL in the germline V gene (reference sequence). With 3 bases removed from V and 4 bases from J, the gap between germline ends came to 15 bases. The CDR3 is made up of 15 amino acids.

The J gene is TRBJ2-2, the V gene TRBV5-1; the D is unclear. The V and J ends lost 0 bases and 0 bases respectively, with 6 bases between them. The length of the CDR3 is 15 residues. Germline V gene lookup returns CDR1 SGHRS and CDR2 YFSETQ. The CDR3 sequence: CASSLGNPNTGELFF. The CDR3, as DNA: TGCGCCAGCAGCTTGGGAAACCCGAACACCGGGGAGCTGTTTTTT.

This sequence joins TRBV30 and TRBJ1-1; D remains unclear. CDR1 is GTSNPN and CDR2 is SVGIG in the germline V gene (reference sequence). The CDR3 is made up of 11 amino acids. V dropped 3 bases and J dropped 8 bases, with 10 bases sitting between them. The CDR3: CAWRGWSEAFF. CDR3 nucleotide sequence: TGTGCCTGGAGAGGGTGGTCCGAAGCTTTCTTT.

The sample holds a few counts of this clone. The chain combines TRBV6-6 with TRBJ2-7; D remains ambiguous. The CDR3 is made up of 12 amino acids. The ends were cut back, 4 bases at V and 4 bases at J, with 8 bases in the middle. CDR1 MNHNY and CDR2 SVGAGI come from the germline V gene (reference sequence). For the CDR3, the DNA is TGTGCCAGCAGTTCTAATTTTTACGAGCAGTACTTC. Its protein is CASSSNFYEQYF.

The chain carries TRBV7-8 and TRBJ2-5, with D uncertain. V was cut by 3 bases and J by 5 bases, with 13 bases left in between. The CDR3 covers 14 residues. In germline, CDR1 is SGHVS, CDR2 FQNEAQ. The CDR3 spells CASSFGRSGETQYF. The CDR3 nucleotides read TGTGCCAGCAGCTTCGGACGGAGTGGGGAGACCCAGTACTTC.

The J gene is TRBJ1-4, the V gene TRBV4-2, with D perhaps TRBD1 (6 bases). Trimming took off 2 bases at V and 8 bases at J, with 24 bases between the two ends. Looked up from germline, CDR1 is LGHNA and CDR2 is YNFKEQ. The CDR3 covers 18 residues. CDR3 residues: CASSQSPGGPQGGEKLFF. CDR3 nucleotides: TGTGCCAGCAGCCAAAGCCCCGGCGGGCCACAGGGTGGAGAAAAACTGTTTTTT.

The gene calls are TRBV21-1 and TRBJ1-1; whether TRBD1, the table's D call, matches the DNA was not checked. TRBV21-1 is termed a pseudogene. This CDR3 has 16 residues. The CDR3 loop is CASSITQGRRNTEAFF. The CDR3 bases are TGTGCCAGCAGCATAACCCAGGGTCGACGGAACACTGAAGCTTTCTTT.

The V call is TRBV11-3, the J call TRBJ2-3; 9 nucleotides align to TRBD1. CDR3 size: 15 residues. Germline trimming cut 6 bases from V and 1 base from J; bases unmatched to any gene: 5. Germline V gives CDR1 SGHNT, CDR2 YENEEA. CDR3 sequence reads: CASSAGQGGTDTQYF. Here the CDR3 DNA reads TGTGCCAGCAGTGCGGGACAGGGAGGCACAGATACGCAGTATTTT.

The sample holds one count of this clone. The chain recombines TRBV2 with TRBJ1-4; tentative D call: TRBD1 (5 bases). Germline assignment: CDR1 SNHLY and CDR2 FYNNEI. CDR3 length: 15 amino acids. V was cut by 8 bases and J by 2 bases, with 15 bases left in between. CDR3 in DNA: TGTGCCAGCTCCGTGGGGGGTTTGACTAATGAAAAACTGTTTTTT. Translating gives CASSVGGLTNEKLFF.

This sequence joins TRBV6-5 and TRBJ1-5; D remains ambiguous. Germline-derived CDR1 and CDR2 are MNHEY and SVGAGI. CDR3 length equals 14 residues. V was shortened by 2 bases and J by 9 bases, with 14 bases between the two germline ends. The CDR3 loop reads CASSYTPEEGPQHF. For the CDR3, the DNA is TGTGCCAGCAGTTACACCCCAGAAGAAGGGCCCCAGCATTTT.

The J gene is TRBJ1-2, the V gene TRBV4-2; 10 nucleotides match TRBD1. Germline V lookup: CDR1 LGHNA, CDR2 YNFKEQ. The length of the CDR3 is 15 residues. Unmatched junction bases numbered 6, after V lost 0 bases and J lost 8 bases. The CDR3 DNA sequence: TGTGCCAGCAGCCAAGATAGGGGACAGGGGAGGGGCTACACCTTC. It translates to CASSQDRGQGRGYTF.

This clone appeared a single time. This CDR3 reads CASSLIADSYNEQFF. The DNA for the CDR3 is TGTGCCAGCAGCTTAATAGCGGACTCCTACAATGAGCAGTTCTTC. The genes are TRBV7-2 and TRBJ2-1; D is possibly TRBD2 (6 bases). V was shortened by 2 bases and J by 0 bases, with 8 bases between the two germline ends. Germline CDR1 and CDR2: SGHTA and FQGNSA. The CDR3 covers 15 residues.

The sample holds a few counts of this clone. The chain joins TRBV7-8 to TRBJ2-5; D not resolved. Germline V CDR1 and CDR2: SGHVS, FQNEAQ. Trimming shortened V by 5 bases and J by 5 bases, and 6 bases separated the two germline ends. This CDR3 is 11 amino acids long. DNA of the CDR3: TGTGCCAGCAGCCGAGTCGAGACCCAGTACTTC. Translation: CASSRVETQYF.

The J gene is TRBJ1-3, the V gene TRBV2; unclear D gene. This CDR3 has 17 amino acids. In germline, CDR1 is SNHLY, CDR2 FYNNEI. V lost 4 bases and J 2 bases, leaving 18 bases between the germline ends. The CDR3: CASSGVTALLTGNTIYF. CDR3 sequence (DNA): TGTGCCAGCAGTGGGGTTACAGCGCTTTTAACTGGAAACACCATATATTTT. Full variable domain (rest looked up from reference TRBV2 and TRBJ1-3): EPEVTQTPSHQVTQMGQEVILRCVPISNHLYFYWYRQILGQKVEFLVSFYNNEISEKSEIFDDQFSVERPDGSNFTLKIRSTKLEDSAMYFCASSGVTALLTGNTIYFGEGSWLTVV.

This clone was observed a single time. The gene calls are TRBV30 and TRBJ1-1; perhaps TRBD1 as D (5 bases). Trimming pared 0 bases from V and 8 bases from J, leaving 13 bases between. The CDR3 extends over 13 amino acids. In germline, CDR1 is GTSNPN, CDR2 SVGIG (reference sequence). Written as DNA, the CDR3 is TGTGCCTGGAGTGTATCGGGGGTTGGGGAAGCTTTCTTT. This translates into CAWSVSGVGEAFF.

Written as DNA, the CDR3 is TGCGCCAGCAGCTTGGCCTCTTCAGGCACGTACGAGCAGTACTTC. Translation gives CASSLASSGTYEQYF. The rearrangement joins TRBV5-1 to TRBJ2-7; D not certain. Trimming removed 0 bases from V and 4 bases from J, with 14 bases in between. This CDR3 is built from 15 residues. CDR1 SGHRS and CDR2 YFSETQ come from the germline V gene.

The CDR3 region is CASSVHHDRQETQYF. CDR3 DNA: TGTGCCAGCAGCGTACATCATGACCGGCAAGAGACCCAGTACTTC. The chain recombines TRBV9 with TRBJ2-5; D uncertain. Germline CDR1 and CDR2: SGDLS and YYNGEE. The length of the CDR3 is 15 residues. With 1 base removed from V and 2 bases from J, the gap between germline ends came to 12 bases.

This chain joins TRBV3-1 (or the pseudogene TRBV3-2) and TRBJ1-1, with no clear D. Trimming removed 2 bases from V and 5 bases from J, with 9 bases in between. The CDR3 runs 13 residues. CDR1 is LGHDT, CDR2 YNNKEL, per germline (reference sequence). The CDR3 nucleotides read TGTGCCAGCAGCCAACGGGTTCAGACTGAAGCTTTCTTT. Translation: CASSQRVQTEAFF.

This clone was recorded once. The genes are TRBV25-1 and TRBJ2-1; TRBD1 aligns across 8 bases. The germline gives CDR1 MGHDK, CDR2 SYGVNS. The ends lost 4 bases at V and 4 bases at J; junction bases unmatched: 9. CDR3 length equals 16 residues. CDR3 sequence reads: CASSGAVRGLYNEQFF. CDR3 nucleotide sequence: TGTGCCAGCAGTGGGGCGGTCAGGGGGCTTTACAATGAGCAGTTCTTC.

The chain is built from TRBV6-2 or TRBV6-3 and TRBJ2-6; D ambiguous. The V end was cut by 3 bases, the J end by 3 bases, with 3 bases between. Germline lookup yields CDR1 MNHEY and CDR2 SVGEGT. This CDR3 comprises 13 residues. CDR3 in amino acids: CASSYVGANVLTF. DNA of the CDR3: TGTGCCAGCAGTTATGTTGGGGCCAACGTCCTGACTTTC.

The table lists this clone with a count of one. The rearrangement links TRBV5-5 to TRBJ1-1, with D tentatively TRBD1 (5 bases). The germline V gene has CDR1 SGHKS and CDR2 YYEKEE (reference sequence). V lost 2 bases and J 6 bases, leaving 8 bases between the germline ends. The CDR3 totals 12 residues. The CDR3 DNA is TGTGCCAGCAGCTTTTCAGGGTCTGAAGCTTTCTTT. As protein: CASSFSGSEAFF.

The chain combines TRBV16 with TRBJ2-5, with 9 bases fitting TRBD1. After removal of 4 bases from V and 2 bases from J, the junction contained 2 bases not matched to a gene. The CDR3 totals 14 residues. Germline assignment: CDR1 KGHSY and CDR2 FQNENV. CDR3 residues: CASSPDRGQETQYF. Written as DNA, the CDR3 is TGTGCCAGCAGCCCGGACAGGGGACAAGAGACCCAGTACTTC.

The chain uses TRBV29-1 and TRBJ1-2, with TRBD1 as a possible D gene (5 bases). Trimming stripped 5 bases from V and 2 bases from J, with 9 bases between. Germline V gives CDR1 SQVTM, CDR2 ANQGSEA. There are 12 residues in the CDR3. In DNA, the CDR3 is TGCAGCGTTCGGGGACGGAACTATGGCTACACCTTC. This translates into CSVRGRNYGYTF.

V usage is TRBV6-1 and J usage is TRBJ2-1, with D possibly being TRBD2 (5 bases). Deletions cut 6 bases from V and 6 bases from J, with 9 bases between. From germline, CDR1 is MNHNS and CDR2 SASEGT. The CDR3 covers 12 residues. The CDR3 sequence: CASSQLGNEQFF. For the CDR3, the DNA is TGTGCCAGCAGCCAACTAGGCAATGAGCAGTTCTTC.

This clone appeared a single time. This rearrangement joins TRBV7-9 to TRBJ1-2; D might be TRBD1 (5 bases). Germline loops: CDR1 SEHNR, CDR2 FQNEAQ (reference sequence). CDR3 length equals 12 residues. The ends were cut back, 3 bases at V and 7 bases at J, with 9 bases in the middle. CDR3 loop: CASSFTGGGYTF. DNA of the CDR3: TGTGCCAGCAGCTTCACGGGGGGTGGCTACACCTTC.

The chain uses TRBV5-1 and TRBJ1-1; D is ambiguous. The CDR3 sequence is 16 residues long. Trimming stripped 6 bases from V and 0 bases from J, with 18 bases between. Germline lookup yields CDR1 SGHRS and CDR2 YFSETQ. The CDR3 loop is CASTLLSGLMNTEAFF. CDR3 in DNA: TGCGCCAGCACCCTTCTATCGGGCCTTATGAACACTGAAGCTTTCTTT.